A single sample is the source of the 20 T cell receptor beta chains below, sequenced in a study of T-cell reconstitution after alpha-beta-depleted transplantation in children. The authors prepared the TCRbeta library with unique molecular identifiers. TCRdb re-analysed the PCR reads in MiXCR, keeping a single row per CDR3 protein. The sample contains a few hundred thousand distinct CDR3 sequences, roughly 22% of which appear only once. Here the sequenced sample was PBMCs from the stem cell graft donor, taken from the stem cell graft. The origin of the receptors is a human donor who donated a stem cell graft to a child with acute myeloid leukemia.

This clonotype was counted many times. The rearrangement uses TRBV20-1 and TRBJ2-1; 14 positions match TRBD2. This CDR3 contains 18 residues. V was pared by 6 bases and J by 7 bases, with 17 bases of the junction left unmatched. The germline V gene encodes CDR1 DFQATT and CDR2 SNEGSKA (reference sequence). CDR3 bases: TGCAGTGCCCACGGGACTAGCGGGAGATTTGCTGTTGAGAATGAGCAGTTCTTC. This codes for CSAHGTSGRFAVENEQFF.

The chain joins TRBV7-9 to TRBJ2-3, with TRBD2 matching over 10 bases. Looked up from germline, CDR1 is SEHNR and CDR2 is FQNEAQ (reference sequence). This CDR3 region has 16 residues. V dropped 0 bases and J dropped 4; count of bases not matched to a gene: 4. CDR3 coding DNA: TGTGCCAGCAGCTTAGCGTCTAGCGGGGGACCAGATACGCAGTATTTT. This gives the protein CASSLASSGGPDTQYF.

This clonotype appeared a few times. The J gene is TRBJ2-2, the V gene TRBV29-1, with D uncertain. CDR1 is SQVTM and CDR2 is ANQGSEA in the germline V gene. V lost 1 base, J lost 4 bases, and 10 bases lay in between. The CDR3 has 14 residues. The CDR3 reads CSVEVGKGTGELFF. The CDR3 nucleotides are TGCAGCGTTGAAGTGGGAAAGGGCACCGGGGAGCTGTTTTTT.

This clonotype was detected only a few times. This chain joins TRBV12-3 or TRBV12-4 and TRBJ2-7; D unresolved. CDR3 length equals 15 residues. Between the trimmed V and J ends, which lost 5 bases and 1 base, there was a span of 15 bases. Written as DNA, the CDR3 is TGTGCCAGCAGTCGTGGTACTTCCGGGTCCTACGAGCAGTACTTC. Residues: CASSRGTSGSYEQYF.

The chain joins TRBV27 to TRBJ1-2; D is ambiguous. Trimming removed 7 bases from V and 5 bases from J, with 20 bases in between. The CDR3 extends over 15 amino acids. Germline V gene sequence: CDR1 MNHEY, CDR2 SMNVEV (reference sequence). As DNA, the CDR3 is TGTGCCAGCAACAGCTTCGGAGGAGCTTGGTATGGCTACACCTTC. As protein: CASNSFGGAWYGYTF.

The CDR3 reads CASRVGGGATNTEAFF. Written as DNA, the CDR3 is TGCGCCAGCAGAGTTGGGGGAGGGGCAACGAACACTGAAGCTTTCTTT. The chain uses TRBV4-1 and TRBJ1-1, with TRBD1 as a possible D gene (5 bases). The CDR3 runs to 16 residues. Germline V gene lookup returns CDR1 MGHRA and CDR2 YSYEKL. The V end lost 6 bases, the J end lost 1 base, and 18 bases lay between the germline ends.

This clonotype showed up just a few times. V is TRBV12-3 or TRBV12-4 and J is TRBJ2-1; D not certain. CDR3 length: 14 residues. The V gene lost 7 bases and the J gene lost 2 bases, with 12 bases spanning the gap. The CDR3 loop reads CASTKGGTYNEQFF. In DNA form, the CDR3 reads TGTGCCAGCACTAAAGGCGGCACCTACAATGAGCAGTTCTTC.

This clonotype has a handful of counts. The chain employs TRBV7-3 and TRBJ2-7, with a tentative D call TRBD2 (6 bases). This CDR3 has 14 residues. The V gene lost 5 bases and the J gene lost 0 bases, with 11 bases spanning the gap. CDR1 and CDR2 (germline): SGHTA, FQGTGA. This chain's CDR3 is CASSPTSLSYEQYF. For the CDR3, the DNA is TGTGCCAGCAGCCCTACTAGCCTCTCCTACGAGCAGTACTTC.

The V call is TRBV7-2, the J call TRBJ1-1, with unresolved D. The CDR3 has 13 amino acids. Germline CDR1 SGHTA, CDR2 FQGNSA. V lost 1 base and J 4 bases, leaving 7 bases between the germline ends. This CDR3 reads CASSLVHGTEAFF. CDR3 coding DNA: TGTGCCAGCAGCTTAGTCCACGGCACTGAAGCTTTCTTT. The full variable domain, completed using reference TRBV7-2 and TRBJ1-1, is GAGVSQSPSNKVTEKGKDVELRCDPISGHTALYWYRQSLGQGLEFLIYFQGNSAPDKSGLPSDRFSAERTGGSVSTLTIQRTQQEDSAVYLCASSLVHGTEAFFGQGTRLTVV.

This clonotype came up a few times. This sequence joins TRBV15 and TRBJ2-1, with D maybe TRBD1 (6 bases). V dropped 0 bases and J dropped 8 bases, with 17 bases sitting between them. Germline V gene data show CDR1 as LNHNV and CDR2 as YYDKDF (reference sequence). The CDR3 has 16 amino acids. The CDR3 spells CATSRDQADRPDEQFF. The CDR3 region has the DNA TGTGCCACCAGCAGAGATCAGGCTGACAGGCCCGATGAGCAGTTCTTC.

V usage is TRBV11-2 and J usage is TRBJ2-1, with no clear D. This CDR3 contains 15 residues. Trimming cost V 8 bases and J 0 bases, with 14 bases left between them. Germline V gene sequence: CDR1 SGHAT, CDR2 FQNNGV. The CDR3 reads CASQWARSSYNEQFF. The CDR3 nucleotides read TGTGCCAGCCAGTGGGCCCGGAGCTCCTACAATGAGCAGTTCTTC.

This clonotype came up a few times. CDR3 region: CATSRVREDGTDTQYF. CDR3 sequence (DNA): TGTGCCACCAGCAGAGTCAGAGAGGACGGCACAGATACGCAGTATTTT. This sequence joins TRBV15 and TRBJ2-3, with unresolved D. The CDR3 covers 16 residues. V lost 1 base and J lost 1, with 12 bases in between. Germline V gives CDR1 LNHNV, CDR2 YYDKDF (reference sequence).

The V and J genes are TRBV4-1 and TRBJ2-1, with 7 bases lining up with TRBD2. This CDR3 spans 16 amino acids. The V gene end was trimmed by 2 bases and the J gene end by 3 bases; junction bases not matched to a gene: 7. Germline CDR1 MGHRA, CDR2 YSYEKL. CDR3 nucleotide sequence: TGCGCCAGCAGCCAACCGGGACTATCAATCTACAATGAGCAGTTCTTC. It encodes CASSQPGLSIYNEQFF.

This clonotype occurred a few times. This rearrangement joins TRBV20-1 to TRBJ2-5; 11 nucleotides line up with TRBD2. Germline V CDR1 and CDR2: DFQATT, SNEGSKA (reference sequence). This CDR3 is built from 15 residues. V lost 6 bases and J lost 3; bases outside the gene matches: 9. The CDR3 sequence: CSALNRLAGKETQYF. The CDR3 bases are TGCAGTGCACTCAATCGACTAGCGGGAAAAGAGACCCAGTACTTC.

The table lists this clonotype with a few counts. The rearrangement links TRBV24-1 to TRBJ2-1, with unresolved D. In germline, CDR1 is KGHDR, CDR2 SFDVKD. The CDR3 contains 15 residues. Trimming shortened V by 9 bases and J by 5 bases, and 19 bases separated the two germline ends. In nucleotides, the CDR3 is TGTGCCACCTCTACCCCCGGGTCTCATAACAATGAGCAGTTCTTC. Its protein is CATSTPGSHNNEQFF.

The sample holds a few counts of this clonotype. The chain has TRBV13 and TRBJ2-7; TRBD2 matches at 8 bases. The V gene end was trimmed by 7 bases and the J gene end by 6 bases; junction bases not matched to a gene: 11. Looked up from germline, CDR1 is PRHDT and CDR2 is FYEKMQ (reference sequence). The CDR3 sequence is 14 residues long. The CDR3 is CASNKAGERVEQYF. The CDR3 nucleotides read TGTGCCAGCAACAAAGCGGGAGAACGAGTCGAGCAGTACTTC.

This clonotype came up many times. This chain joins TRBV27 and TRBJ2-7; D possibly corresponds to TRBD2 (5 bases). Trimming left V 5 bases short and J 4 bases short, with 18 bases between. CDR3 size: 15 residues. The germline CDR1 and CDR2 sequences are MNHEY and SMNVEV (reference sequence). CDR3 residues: CASSNQVGGGYEQYF. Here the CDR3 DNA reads TGTGCCAGCAGTAACCAGGTCGGCGGAGGATACGAGCAGTACTTC.

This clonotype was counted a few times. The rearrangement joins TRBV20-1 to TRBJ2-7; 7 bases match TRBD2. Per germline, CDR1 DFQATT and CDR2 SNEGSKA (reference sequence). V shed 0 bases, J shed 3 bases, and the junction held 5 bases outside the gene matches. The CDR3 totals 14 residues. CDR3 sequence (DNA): TGCAGTGCTAGAGAGGCGGGAGTAGGCTACGAGCAGTACTTC. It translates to CSAREAGVGYEQYF.

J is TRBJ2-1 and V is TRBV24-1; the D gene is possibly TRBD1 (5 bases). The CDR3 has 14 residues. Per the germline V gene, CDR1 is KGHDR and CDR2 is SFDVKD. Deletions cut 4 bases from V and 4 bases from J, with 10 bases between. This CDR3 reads CATSDPDTYNEQFF. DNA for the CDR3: TGTGCCACCAGTGACCCGGACACGTACAATGAGCAGTTCTTC.

The CDR3 sequence is CARGPGLLPYEQYF. CDR3 DNA: TGTGCCAGGGGCCCCGGGCTCCTCCCCTACGAGCAGTACTTC. The chain employs TRBV5-2 and TRBJ2-7; the table's D call of TRBD2 was not tested on the DNA. TRBV5-2 is a known pseudogene. The CDR3 totals 14 residues.